Presented here are 18 T cell receptor beta chains from one specimen sequenced in a study of T cell responses to AZD1222 COVID-19 vaccine. Here immunoSEQ multiplex PCR was the method, and the copy in TCRdb shows in-frame clones only, minus some. The data show approximately 150,000 clones, approximately 89% seen once. The source was peripheral blood, collected 28 days after the second AZD1222 dose. Receptor source: an adult who received the AZD1222 COVID-19 vaccine.

The gene calls are TRBV7-3 and TRBJ2-1; TRBD2 aligns across 10 bases. The CDR3 contains 14 residues. The V and J ends lost 4 bases and 6 bases, in that order; junction bases with no gene match: 3. CDR1 is SGHTA and CDR2 is FQGTGA in the germline V gene. The CDR3 region has the DNA TGTGCCAGCAGCTCTAGCGGGAGTCTCAATGAGCAGTTCTTC. It is translated as CASSSSGSLNEQFF.

The chain links TRBV7-6 to TRBJ1-2, with D perhaps TRBD1 (5 bases). CDR1 is SGHVS, CDR2 FNYEAQ, per germline. CDR3 length: 15 amino acids. Trimming shortened V by 1 base and J by 2 bases, and 11 bases separated the two germline ends. The CDR3: CASSLGFGDNYGYTF. In nucleotides, the CDR3 is TGTGCCAGCAGCTTAGGTTTTGGGGACAACTATGGCTACACCTTC.

V is TRBV12-3 or TRBV12-4 and J is TRBJ2-7; D is possibly TRBD2 (6 bases). The V gene lost 2 bases and the J gene lost 5 bases, with 10 bases spanning the gap. The CDR3 covers 13 residues. DNA of the CDR3: TGTGCCAGCAGTTTAATTGGCGGGGACGAGCAGTACTTC. Translated: CASSLIGGDEQYF.

This clone occurred a few times. The chain employs TRBV28 and TRBJ1-5; tentative D call: TRBD1 (5 bases). Trimming removed 10 bases from V and 4 bases from J, with 11 bases in between. There are 12 residues in the CDR3. The germline gives CDR1 MDHEN, CDR2 SYDVKM. The CDR3 is CATHRWNQPQHF. CDR3 sequence (DNA): TGTGCCACCCACAGGTGGAATCAGCCCCAGCATTTT.

The rearrangement joins TRBV28 to TRBJ2-7; TRBD2 is a possible D gene (6 bases). CDR3 length: 15 amino acids. Per germline, CDR1 MDHEN and CDR2 SYDVKM. Trimming shortened V by 6 bases and J by 1 base, and 16 bases separated the two germline ends. The CDR3 nucleotides are TGTGCCAGCAGGACCGGGACTCTACTTTCCTACGAGCAGTACTTC. This sequence encodes CASRTGTLLSYEQYF.

A single count supports this clone. This chain links TRBV19 with TRBJ1-5; D not certain. V gave up 0 bases and J gave up 7 bases, with 13 bases separating them. This CDR3 contains 15 residues. Germline V gives CDR1 LNHDA, CDR2 SQIVND (reference sequence). In DNA form, the CDR3 reads TGTGCCAGTAGTATAGACGACGGAGAGTACCAGCCCCAGCATTTT. This codes for CASSIDDGEYQPQHF.

The chain is built from TRBV6-5 and TRBJ1-6; D is unresolved. CDR1 and CDR2 (germline): MNHEY, SVGAGI. CDR3 size: 13 residues. The V and J ends lost 0 bases and 12 bases respectively, with 9 bases between them. CDR3 coding DNA: TGTGCCAGCAGTTACTCCCCCCTTTTACCCCTCCACTTT. Amino acid sequence: CASSYSPLLPLHF.

This clone has just a few counts. This sequence joins TRBV9 and TRBJ2-7; 9 bases agree with TRBD1. Looked up from germline, CDR1 is SGDLS and CDR2 is YYNGEE. The CDR3 consists of 17 residues. Trimming at V came to 4 bases and at J to 1 base, leaving 12 bases not matched to a gene. This chain's CDR3 is CASSPKQWTGASYEQYF. Written as DNA, the CDR3 is TGTGCCAGCAGCCCTAAACAATGGACAGGGGCGTCCTACGAGCAGTACTTC. The complete variable domain, with remaining parts taken from reference TRBV9 and TRBJ2-7, reads DSGVTQTPKHLITATGQRVTLRCSPRSGDLSVYWYQQSLDQGLQFLIQYYNGEERAKGNILERFSAQQFPDLHSELNLSSLELGDSALYFCASSPKQWTGASYEQYFGPGTRLTVT.

This rearrangement joins TRBV11-2 to TRBJ2-7; TRBD2 matches at 12 bases. Losses at the gene ends were 1 base for V and 6 bases for J; bases not matched to a gene: 13. The CDR3 runs 18 residues. From germline, CDR1 is SGHAT and CDR2 FQNNGV. The DNA for the CDR3 is TGTGCCAGCAGCTTAGCGCCTAGCGGGAGGGCCACCCCCACCGAGCAGTACTTC. Translated: CASSLAPSGRATPTEQYF.

This chain links TRBV9 with TRBJ2-1; 7 bases match TRBD2. The CDR3 is 13 amino acids. Germline CDR1 and CDR2: SGDLS and YYNGEE. Germline trimming cut 0 bases from V and 10 bases from J; bases unmatched to any gene: 4. The CDR3 bases are TGTGCCAGCAGCGTAGTCCCACTAGCGGAGCAGTTCTTC. Amino acid sequence: CASSVVPLAEQFF.

This chain connects TRBV4-1 to TRBJ1-2; D may be TRBD1 (5 bases). This CDR3 is 13 amino acids long. Trimming cost V 1 base and J 10 bases, with 13 bases left between them. The germline gives CDR1 MGHRA, CDR2 YSYEKL. The CDR3 bases are TGCGCCAGCAGCCAAGTAATGACAGAACCCTACACCTTC. Its translation is CASSQVMTEPYTF.

The CDR3: CASSTAGTDTQYF. The CDR3 nucleotides are TGTGCCAGTAGTACGGCGGGCACAGATACGCAGTATTTT. The chain recombines TRBV19 with TRBJ2-3; D is unresolved. This CDR3 has 13 amino acids. Trimming pared 4 bases from V and 1 base from J, leaving 6 bases between. Germline V gene sequence: CDR1 LNHDA, CDR2 SQIVND (reference sequence).

As concerns this clone: This sample includes further DNA sequences coding for the same CDR3. This chain connects TRBV4-3 to TRBJ2-2; unclear D gene. The ends were cut back, 2 bases at V and 4 bases at J, with 5 bases in the middle. This CDR3 is built from 13 residues. Germline values: CDR1 LGHNA, CDR2 YSLEER. In nucleotides, the CDR3 is TGCGCCAGCAGCCAACGTTCCACCGGGGAGCTGTTTTTT. This sequence encodes CASSQRSTGELFF.

For the CDR3, the DNA is TGCAGTGCTAGTAAACAGTTAACTTCGAACACCGGGGAGCTGTTTTTT. This encodes CSASKQLTSNTGELFF. This sequence joins TRBV20-1 and TRBJ2-2, with D unresolved. V lost 3 bases to trimming and J lost 0 bases, with 14 bases between them. The CDR3 is made up of 16 amino acids. Germline lookup yields CDR1 DFQATT and CDR2 SNEGSKA (reference sequence).

This clone was found a few times. V usage is TRBV28 and J usage is TRBJ2-4, with 7 bases lining up with TRBD1. The CDR3 totals 14 residues. Germline trimming cut 7 bases from V and 7 bases from J; bases unmatched to any gene: 10. Per the germline V gene, CDR1 is MDHEN and CDR2 is SYDVKM. In DNA form, the CDR3 reads TGTGCCAGCACCACCCTACAGGGGCTGAACATTCAGTACTTC. Its protein is CASTTLQGLNIQYF.

The J gene is TRBJ1-2, the V gene TRBV28; TRBD1 matches at 8 bases. V shed 3 bases, J shed 1 base, and the junction held 10 bases outside the gene matches. The germline CDR1 and CDR2 sequences are MDHEN and SYDVKM. This CDR3 has 17 residues. This chain's CDR3 is CASSFSGQAGFNYGYTF. The CDR3 DNA reads TGTGCCAGCAGTTTCTCGGGACAGGCCGGTTTTAACTATGGCTACACCTTC.

The chain carries TRBV7-9 and TRBJ2-7, with a possible D match to TRBD2 (6 bases). CDR1 and CDR2 (germline): SEHNR, FQNEAQ (reference sequence). Trimming left V 5 bases short and J 4 bases short, with 21 bases between. The CDR3 runs 16 residues. DNA of the CDR3: TGTGCCAGCAGCCCCCTCGACGGGGGTATCGGTTACGAGCAGTACTTC. This codes for CASSPLDGGIGYEQYF.

The chain is built from TRBV6-5 and TRBJ2-1; D not resolved. This CDR3 comprises 16 residues. Trimming pared 2 bases from V and 0 bases from J, leaving 11 bases between. Germline V gene lookup returns CDR1 MNHEY and CDR2 SVGAGI. The CDR3 reads CASSYGSASSYNEQFF. Here the CDR3 DNA reads TGTGCCAGCAGTTACGGGTCGGCGAGCTCCTACAATGAGCAGTTCTTC.